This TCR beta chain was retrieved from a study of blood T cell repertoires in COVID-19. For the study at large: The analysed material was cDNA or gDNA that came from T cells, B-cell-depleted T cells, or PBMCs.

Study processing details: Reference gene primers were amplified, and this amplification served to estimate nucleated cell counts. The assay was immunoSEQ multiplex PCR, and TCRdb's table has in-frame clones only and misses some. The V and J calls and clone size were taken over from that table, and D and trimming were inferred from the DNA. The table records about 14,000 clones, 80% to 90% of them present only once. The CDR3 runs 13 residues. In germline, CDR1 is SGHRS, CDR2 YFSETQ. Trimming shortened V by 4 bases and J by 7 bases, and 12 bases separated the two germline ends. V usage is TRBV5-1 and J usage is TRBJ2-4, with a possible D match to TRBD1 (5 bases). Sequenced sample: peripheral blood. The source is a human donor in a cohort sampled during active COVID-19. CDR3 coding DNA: TGCGCCAGCAGCCCAGGGTTTGCTAACATTCAGTACTTC. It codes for CASSPGFANIQYF.